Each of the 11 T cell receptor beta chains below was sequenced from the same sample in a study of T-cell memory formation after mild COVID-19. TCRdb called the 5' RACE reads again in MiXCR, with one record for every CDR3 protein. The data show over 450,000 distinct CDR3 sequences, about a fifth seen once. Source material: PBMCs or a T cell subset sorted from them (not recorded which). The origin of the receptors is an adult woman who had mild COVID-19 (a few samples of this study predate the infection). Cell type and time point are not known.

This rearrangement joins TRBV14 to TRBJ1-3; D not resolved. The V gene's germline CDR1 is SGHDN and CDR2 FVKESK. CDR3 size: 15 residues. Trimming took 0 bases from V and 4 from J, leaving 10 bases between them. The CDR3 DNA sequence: TGTGCCAGCAGCCAAGATGCGACTACCGGAAACACCATATATTTT. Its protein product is CASSQDATTGNTIYF.

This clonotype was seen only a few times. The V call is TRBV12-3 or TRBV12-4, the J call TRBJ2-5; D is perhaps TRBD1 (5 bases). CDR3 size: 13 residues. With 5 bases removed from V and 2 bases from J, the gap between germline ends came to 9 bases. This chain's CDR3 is CASSRGWQETQYF. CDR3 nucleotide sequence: TGTGCCAGCAGTAGGGGCTGGCAAGAGACCCAGTACTTC.

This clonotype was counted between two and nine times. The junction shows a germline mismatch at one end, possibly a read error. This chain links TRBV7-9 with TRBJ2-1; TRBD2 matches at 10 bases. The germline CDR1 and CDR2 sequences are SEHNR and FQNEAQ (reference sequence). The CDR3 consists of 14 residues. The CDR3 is CASSEPSVSGRPLF. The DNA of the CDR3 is TGTGCCAGCAGCGAGCCCTCGGTTAGCGGGAGGCCGCTCTTC.

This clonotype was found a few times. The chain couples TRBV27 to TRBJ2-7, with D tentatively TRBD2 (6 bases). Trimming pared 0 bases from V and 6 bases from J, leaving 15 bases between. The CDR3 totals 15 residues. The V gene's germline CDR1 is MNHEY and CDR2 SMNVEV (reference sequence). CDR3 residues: CASSLSAGHGSEQYF. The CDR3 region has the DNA TGTGCCAGCAGTTTATCCGCGGGGCATGGCTCCGAGCAGTACTTC.

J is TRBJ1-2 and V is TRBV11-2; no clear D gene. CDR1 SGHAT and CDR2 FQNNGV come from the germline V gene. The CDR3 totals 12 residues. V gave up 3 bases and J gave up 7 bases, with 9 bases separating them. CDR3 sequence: CASSLGLGGYTF. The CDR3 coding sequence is TGTGCCAGCAGCTTGGGTCTTGGTGGCTACACCTTC.

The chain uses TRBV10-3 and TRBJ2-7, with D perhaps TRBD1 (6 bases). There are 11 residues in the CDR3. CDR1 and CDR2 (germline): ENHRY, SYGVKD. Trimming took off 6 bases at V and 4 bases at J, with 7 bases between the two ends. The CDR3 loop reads CAISTGYEQYF. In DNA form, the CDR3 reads TGTGCCATCAGCACAGGGTACGAGCAGTACTTC.

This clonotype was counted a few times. The CDR3 DNA is TGCAGTGCTAGACCCGGGACTATCATCAACACCGGGGAGCTGTTTTTT. Its protein is CSARPGTIINTGELFF. The chain has TRBV20-1 and TRBJ2-2; 7 nucleotides align to TRBD2. The CDR3 has 16 amino acids. CDR1 and CDR2 (germline): DFQATT, SNEGSKA (reference sequence). Losses at the gene ends were 2 bases for V and 2 bases for J; bases not matched to a gene: 8.

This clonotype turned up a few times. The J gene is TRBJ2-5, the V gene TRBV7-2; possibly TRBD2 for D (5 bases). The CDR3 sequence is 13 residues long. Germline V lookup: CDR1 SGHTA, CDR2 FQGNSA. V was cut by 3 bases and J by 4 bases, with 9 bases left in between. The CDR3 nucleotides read TGTGCCAGCAGCTTCGGACTGAGAGAGACCCAGTACTTC. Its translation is CASSFGLRETQYF.

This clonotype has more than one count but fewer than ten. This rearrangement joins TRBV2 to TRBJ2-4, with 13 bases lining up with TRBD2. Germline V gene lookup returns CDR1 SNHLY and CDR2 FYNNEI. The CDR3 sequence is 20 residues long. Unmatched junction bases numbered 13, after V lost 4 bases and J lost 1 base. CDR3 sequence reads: CASSGPTSGRTGTAKNIQYF. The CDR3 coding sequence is TGTGCCAGCAGTGGACCGACTAGCGGGAGGACTGGGACGGCCAAAAACATTCAGTACTTC.

The CDR3 region is CASSVESRGYNEQFF. Written as DNA, the CDR3 is TGTGCCAGCAGCGTAGAGTCGAGGGGGTACAATGAGCAGTTCTTC. The chain combines TRBV9 with TRBJ2-1, with D perhaps TRBD1 (6 bases). CDR1 and CDR2 from the germline V gene are SGDLS and YYNGEE. Between the trimmed V and J ends, which lost 0 bases and 4 bases, there was a span of 11 bases. This CDR3 has 15 residues.

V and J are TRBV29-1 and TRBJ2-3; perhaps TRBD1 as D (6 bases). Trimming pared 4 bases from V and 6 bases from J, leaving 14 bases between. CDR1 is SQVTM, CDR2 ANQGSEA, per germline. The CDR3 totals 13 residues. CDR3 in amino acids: CSVAGGLGDTQYF. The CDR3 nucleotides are TGCAGCGTTGCTGGGGGCCTTGGGGATACGCAGTATTTT.